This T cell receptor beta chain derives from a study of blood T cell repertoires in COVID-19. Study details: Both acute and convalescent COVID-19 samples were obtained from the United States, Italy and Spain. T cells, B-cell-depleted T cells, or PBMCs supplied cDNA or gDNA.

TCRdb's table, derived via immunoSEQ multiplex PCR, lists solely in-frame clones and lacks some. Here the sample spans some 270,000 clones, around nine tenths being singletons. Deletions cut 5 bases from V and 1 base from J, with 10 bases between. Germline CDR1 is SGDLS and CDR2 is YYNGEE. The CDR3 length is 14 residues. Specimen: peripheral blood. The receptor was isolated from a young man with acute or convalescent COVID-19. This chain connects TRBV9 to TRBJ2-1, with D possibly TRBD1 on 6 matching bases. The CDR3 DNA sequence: TGTGCCAGCAGTACCGGACAGTCCTACAATGAGCAGTTCTTC. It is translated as CASSTGQSYNEQFF.